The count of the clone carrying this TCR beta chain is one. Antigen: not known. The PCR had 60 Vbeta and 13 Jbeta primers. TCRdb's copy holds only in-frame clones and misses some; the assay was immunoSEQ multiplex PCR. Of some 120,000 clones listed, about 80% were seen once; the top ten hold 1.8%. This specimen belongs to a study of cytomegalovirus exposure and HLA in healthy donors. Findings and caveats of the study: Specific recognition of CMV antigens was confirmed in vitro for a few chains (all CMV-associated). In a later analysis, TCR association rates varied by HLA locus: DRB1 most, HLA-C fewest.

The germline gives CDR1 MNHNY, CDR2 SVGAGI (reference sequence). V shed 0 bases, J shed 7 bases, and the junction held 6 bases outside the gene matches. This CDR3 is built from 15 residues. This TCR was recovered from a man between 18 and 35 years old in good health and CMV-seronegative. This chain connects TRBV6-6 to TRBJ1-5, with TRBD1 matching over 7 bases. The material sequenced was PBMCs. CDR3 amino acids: CASSYSWSGGQPQHF. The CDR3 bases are TGTGCCAGCAGTTACTCGTGGTCAGGGGGACAGCCCCAGCATTTT.